This entry describes one T cell receptor (beta chain). Its target is not known. CDR3 and TCR beta VDJ profiling relied on genomic DNA as the template. TCRdb called the reads again in MiXCR, with one record for every CDR3 protein. The repertoire includes about 130,000 distinct CDR3 sequences, roughly 40% of them detected once, and roughly 8.1% sits in the top ten. This sample was included in a study of CD8+CD57+ T cells in acquired aplastic anemia. As for the study in general: DNA from sorted CD4+ and CD8+ cells averaged around 3 ug. Average CD4+ read depth in healthy donors was around 10 million reads.

CDR1 is SSHAT and CDR2 is FNYEAQ in the germline V gene (reference sequence). The V gene lost 5 bases and the J gene lost 11 bases, with 15 bases spanning the gap. This CDR3 comprises 12 residues. General observations from the study: Significance was not reached for CD8+ Simpson's diversity between patients and controls. Common to patients and controls were roughly 30 CD8+ CDR3 sequences.

Sequencing input: sorted CD4+, CD8+, or CD8+CD57+ T cells (not recorded which) from PBMCs. The TCR comes from a human donor in good health, serving as a control. This chain joins TRBV7-7 and TRBJ1-1; D ambiguous. The CDR3 is CASSPSIGSAFF. CDR3 nucleotide sequence: TGTGCCAGCAGCCCTAGTATAGGGTCGGCTTTCTTT.